The sequence of this T cell receptor (beta chain) was determined in a study of T cells in localized non-small cell lung cancer. Study-wide results and caveats: Because researchers sequenced only one region of the tumor, heterogeneity is still possible. Uninvolved adjacent lung had higher T cell clonality than tumor and all other tissues.

On this clone itself: Its antigen is undetermined.

Sequencing was performed with immunoSEQ multiplex PCR; in TCRdb, only in-frame clones are kept and a portion is missing. The sample shows roughly 70,000 clones, approximately 87% of them seen only once. V dropped 10 bases and J dropped 2; count of bases not matched to a gene: 5. The CDR3 sequence is 16 residues long. Germline CDR1 is SNHLY and CDR2 is FYNNEI. This clonotype originated in a male donor older than 55 with stage III squamous cell lung carcinoma. Here the sequenced sample was peripheral blood, taken before any cancer treatment. V gene TRBV2 combines with J gene TRBJ2-1; 16 bases agree with TRBD2. As DNA, the CDR3 is TGTGCCATTACGGGACTAGCGGGGGGGCCCTACAATGAGCAGTTCTTC. Its protein product is CAITGLAGGPYNEQFF.